This T cell receptor (beta chain) is from a study of blood T cell repertoires in COVID-19. Study overall: The United States, Italy and Spain were the sources of the acute and convalescent COVID-19 samples. PBMCs, B-cell-depleted T cells, or T cells were the source of the cDNA or gDNA that made up the material.

The CDR3 length is 13 residues. CDR1 is LNHDA, CDR2 SQIVND, per germline (reference sequence). V lost 7 bases and J lost 7; bases outside the gene matches: 8. Study processing details: Scientists estimated how many nucleated cells there were by amplifying reference gene primers. Method: immunoSEQ multiplex PCR; TCRdb's copy keeps in-frame clones and lacks some. The V and J calls and clone size are taken from that table; D and trimming were inferred from the DNA. The data contain under 85,000 clones, roughly four fifths of them seen just once; the ten biggest clones take up about a fifth. The TCR comes from a human donor in a cohort sampled during active COVID-19. Input material: peripheral blood. This chain connects TRBV19 to TRBJ1-1, with 8 bases matching TRBD1. CDR3: CASNPGGQVEAFF. The DNA of the CDR3 is TGTGCCAGTAACCCAGGGGGACAGGTTGAAGCTTTCTTT. The full variable domain, completed using reference TRBV19 and TRBJ1-1, is DGGITQSPKYLFRKEGQNVTLSCEQNLNHDAMYWYRQDPGQGLRLIYYSQIVNDFQKGDIAEGYSVSREKKESFPLTVTSAQKNPTAFYLCASNPGGQVEAFFGQGTRLTVV.